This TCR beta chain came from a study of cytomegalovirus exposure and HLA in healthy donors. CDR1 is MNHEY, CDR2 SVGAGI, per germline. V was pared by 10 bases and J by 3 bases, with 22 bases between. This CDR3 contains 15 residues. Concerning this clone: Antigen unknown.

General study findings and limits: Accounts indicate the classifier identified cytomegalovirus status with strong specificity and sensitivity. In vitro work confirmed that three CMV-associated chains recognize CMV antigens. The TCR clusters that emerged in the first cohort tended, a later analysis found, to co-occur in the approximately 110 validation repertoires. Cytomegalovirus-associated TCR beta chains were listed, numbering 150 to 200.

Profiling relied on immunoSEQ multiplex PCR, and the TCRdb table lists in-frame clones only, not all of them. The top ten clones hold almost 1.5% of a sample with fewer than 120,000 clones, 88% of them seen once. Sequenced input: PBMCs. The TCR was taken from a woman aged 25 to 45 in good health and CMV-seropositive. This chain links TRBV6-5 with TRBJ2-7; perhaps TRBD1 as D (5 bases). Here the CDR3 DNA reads TGTGCCACCAAAACTGGGGCGGAAACACACTACGAGCAGTACTTC. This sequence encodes CATKTGAETHYEQYF.